Listed below are T cell receptor beta chains from one sample, sequenced in a study of blood T cell repertoires in COVID-19. The assay was immunoSEQ multiplex PCR, and TCRdb's table has in-frame clones only and misses some. Of around 110,000 clones in the sample, under 90% were seen once. The sequenced sample consisted of peripheral blood. The source of these receptors is a woman in her 70s with acute or convalescent COVID-19. Each CDR3 is given with its conserved first and last residue. Each record gives: D gene, J gene, V gene, CDR3 DNA, CDR3 protein. The D gene is left open where the match is weak.

D gene: .
J gene: TRBJ2-5
V gene: TRBV30
CDR3 DNA: TGTGCCTCCTCGCTAGGACTTGCCTCGCAAGAGACCCAGTACTTC
CDR3 protein: CASSLGLASQETQYF

D gene: .
J gene: TRBJ1-3
V gene: TRBV12-3/TRBV12-4
CDR3 DNA: TGTGCCAGCAGGGCCCACTCTGGAAACACCATATATTTT
CDR3 protein: CASRAHSGNTIYF

D gene: .
J gene: TRBJ1-6
V gene: TRBV2
CDR3 DNA: TGTGCCAGCGCACTCGGCGGGAATAATTCACCCCTCCACTTT
CDR3 protein: CASALGGNNSPLHF

D gene: TRBD1
J gene: TRBJ1-5
V gene: TRBV6-4
CDR3 DNA: TGTGCCAGCAGTCCACAGGGGTTGGGCAATCAGCCCCAGCATTTT
CDR3 protein: CASSPQGLGNQPQHF

D gene: TRBD1
J gene: TRBJ1-3
V gene: TRBV7-2
CDR3 DNA: TGTGCCAGCAGCTTAGCTTGGAGCAGGGGGAACACCATATATTTT
CDR3 protein: CASSLAWSRGNTIYF

D gene: TRBD1
J gene: TRBJ2-2
V gene: TRBV9
CDR3 DNA: TGTGCCAGCAGCGTAGGGACAGGGAACACCGGGGAGCTGTTTTTT
CDR3 protein: CASSVGTGNTGELFF

D gene: .
J gene: TRBJ1-2
V gene: TRBV10-3
CDR3 DNA: TGTGCCATCAGTGACCTGGGACTCTATGGCTACACCTTC
CDR3 protein: CAISDLGLYGYTF

D gene: TRBD2
J gene: TRBJ2-3
V gene: TRBV3-1/TRBV3-2
CDR3 DNA: TGTGCCAGCAGCCAAGACGTTGCGGGGGGAGATACGCAGTATTTT
CDR3 protein: CASSQDVAGGDTQYF

D gene: TRBD2
J gene: TRBJ2-2
V gene: TRBV27
CDR3 DNA: TGTGCCAGCACCCGACTAGCGGGGACCGGGGAGCTGTTTTTT
CDR3 protein: CASTRLAGTGELFF

D gene: .
J gene: TRBJ1-4
V gene: TRBV7-9
CDR3 DNA: TGTGCCAGCAGCTTAGATTGGGGGGATGAAAAACTGTTTTTT
CDR3 protein: CASSLDWGDEKLFF

D gene: .
J gene: TRBJ2-2
V gene: TRBV7-2
CDR3 DNA: TGTGCCAGCAGCCATTGGTCAGGCACCGGGGAGCTGTTTTTT
CDR3 protein: CASSHWSGTGELFF

D gene: .
J gene: TRBJ2-7
V gene: TRBV21-1
CDR3 DNA: TGTGCCAGCAGCAAATATTGTAGAGTCGGGACAGGGCCGACCTACGAGCAGTACTTC
CDR3 protein: CASSKYCRVGTGPTYEQYF

D gene: .
J gene: TRBJ1-5
V gene: TRBV6-6
CDR3 DNA: TGTGCCAGCAGAGACAACACGAATCAGTCCCAGCATTTT
CDR3 protein: CASRDNTNQSQHF